Below, 8 T cell receptor beta chains from the same sample are listed, as sequenced in a study of T cell clones after liver transplantation. Libraries were prepared by immunoSEQ multiplex PCR; TCRdb keeps only in-frame clonotypes and omits some of them. Of tens of thousands of clones listed, 71% are singletons. The sample in question was CD4+ T cells from blood, obtained before liver transplant. Source of these receptors: a human donor who received a liver transplant.

The rearrangement uses TRBV28 and TRBJ2-7; D uncertain. Germline lookup yields CDR1 MDHEN and CDR2 SYDVKM. This CDR3 spans 13 amino acids. The ends were cut back, 3 bases at V and 3 bases at J, with 9 bases in the middle. CDR3: CASSFALRYEQYF. The DNA for the CDR3 is TGTGCCAGCAGTTTCGCGCTACGCTACGAGCAGTACTTC.

The chain employs TRBV10-2 and TRBJ2-7; 8 bases map to TRBD2. Germline CDR1 is WSHSY and CDR2 is SAAADI. Germline trimming cut 3 bases from V and 3 bases from J; bases unmatched to any gene: 7. This CDR3 comprises 15 residues. The CDR3 loop reads CASSDPSSGHYEQYF. As DNA, the CDR3 is TGCGCCAGCAGTGACCCCTCTAGCGGGCACTACGAGCAGTACTTC.

This clone was observed once. The rearrangement joins TRBV11-2 to TRBJ1-2; 7 nucleotides match TRBD1. Germline CDR1 is SGHAT and CDR2 is FQNNGV. Unmatched junction bases numbered 6, after V lost 1 base and J lost 4 bases. This CDR3 contains 15 residues. The CDR3 here is CASSLARGLGYGYTF. The CDR3 DNA reads TGTGCCAGCAGCTTAGCAAGGGGGCTGGGCTATGGCTACACCTTC.

The rearrangement links TRBV5-6 to TRBJ2-4, with D perhaps matching TRBD1 (6 bases). The CDR3 is made up of 16 amino acids. V shed 1 base and J shed 2 bases, with 13 bases lying between them. From germline, CDR1 is SGHDT and CDR2 YYEEEE. The CDR3 DNA sequence: TGTGCCAGCAGCTTGTTGGTAGGGGGAACCAAAAACATTCAGTACTTC. Its protein is CASSLLVGGTKNIQYF.

This sequence joins TRBV27 and TRBJ1-2; no firm D call. Germline V gene data show CDR1 as MNHEY and CDR2 as SMNVEV (reference sequence). The CDR3 extends over 14 amino acids. Trimming removed 5 bases at V and 7 bases at J, with 17 bases between. The CDR3 DNA reads TGTGCCAGCAGTACCCGGCCCGTGGAGGGTGGCTACACCTTC. Its protein product is CASSTRPVEGGYTF.

The chain carries TRBV9 and TRBJ1-4, with 12 bases lining up with TRBD1. CDR3 length: 17 amino acids. V gave up 0 bases and J gave up 8 bases; unmatched junction bases: 8. Germline V gene lookup returns CDR1 SGDLS and CDR2 YYNGEE. CDR3 region: CASSVGGQGARGEKLFF. The CDR3 region has the DNA TGTGCCAGCAGCGTAGGGGGACAGGGGGCAAGAGGAGAAAAACTGTTTTTT.

There are a few counts of this clone. V is TRBV27 and J is TRBJ1-2; D possibly corresponds to TRBD1 (6 bases). This CDR3 is 13 amino acids long. Deletions cut 5 bases from V and 6 bases from J, with 13 bases between. Germline CDR1 and CDR2: MNHEY and SMNVEV (reference sequence). The CDR3 bases are TGTGCCAGCAGTCGTGGACCAGGGGATGGCTACACCTTC. It is translated as CASSRGPGDGYTF.

This clone appeared a few times. The chain uses TRBV7-3 and TRBJ1-5, with D tentatively TRBD1 (5 bases). The CDR3 is made up of 16 amino acids. In germline, CDR1 is SGHTA, CDR2 FQGTGA. V lost 1 base to trimming and J lost 1 base, with 11 bases between them. CDR3 region: CASSLRTRESNQPQHF. In DNA form, the CDR3 reads TGTGCCAGCAGCTTAAGGACCAGGGAAAGCAATCAGCCCCAGCATTTT.